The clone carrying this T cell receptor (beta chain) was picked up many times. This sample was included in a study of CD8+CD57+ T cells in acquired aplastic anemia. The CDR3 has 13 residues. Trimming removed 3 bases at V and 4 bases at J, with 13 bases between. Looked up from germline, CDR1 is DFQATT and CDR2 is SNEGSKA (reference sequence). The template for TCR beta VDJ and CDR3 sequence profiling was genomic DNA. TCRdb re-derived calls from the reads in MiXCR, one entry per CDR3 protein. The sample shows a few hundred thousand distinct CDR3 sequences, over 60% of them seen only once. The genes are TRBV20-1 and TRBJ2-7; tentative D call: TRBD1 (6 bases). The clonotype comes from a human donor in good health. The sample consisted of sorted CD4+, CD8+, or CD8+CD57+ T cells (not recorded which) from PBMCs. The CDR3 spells CSARWQGSYEQYF. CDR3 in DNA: TGCAGTGCTAGGTGGCAGGGGAGTTACGAGCAGTACTTC.